This T cell receptor (beta chain) was documented in a study of Ad26.COV2.S vaccination and SARS-CoV-2 variants. Study-level findings and limits: Reported findings describe substantial breadth in spike-specific CD8+ and CD4+ T cell responses following vaccination.

The repertoire was sequenced with immunoSEQ multiplex PCR; TCRdb's copy has only in-frame clones and lacks some. The table shows fewer than 900,000 clones, with 80% to 90% occurring only once. The treatment denotes: roughly 18 received Ad26.COV2.S at low or high dose, single or two shots; 5 received placebo; per-sample allocation not given. Samples came from day 63 after the first vaccine or placebo injection. The donor was a Boston adult aged 18-55 years. This clone was seen a few times. Its target is not known. Specimen: peripheral blood, collected in a trial of Ad26.COV2.S vaccine versus placebo. This clonotype originated in a person between 18 and 60 years old who received the Ad26.COV2.S COVID-19 vaccine or a placebo.

CDR3: CASSLVTGVEQYF. As DNA, the CDR3 is TGTGCCAGCAGTTTAGTCACTGGGGTCGAGCAGTACTTC. The rearrangement links TRBV12-3 or TRBV12-4 to TRBJ2-7; D remains ambiguous. CDR3 length: 13 residues. The ends were cut back, 1 base at V and 6 bases at J, with 10 bases in the middle.